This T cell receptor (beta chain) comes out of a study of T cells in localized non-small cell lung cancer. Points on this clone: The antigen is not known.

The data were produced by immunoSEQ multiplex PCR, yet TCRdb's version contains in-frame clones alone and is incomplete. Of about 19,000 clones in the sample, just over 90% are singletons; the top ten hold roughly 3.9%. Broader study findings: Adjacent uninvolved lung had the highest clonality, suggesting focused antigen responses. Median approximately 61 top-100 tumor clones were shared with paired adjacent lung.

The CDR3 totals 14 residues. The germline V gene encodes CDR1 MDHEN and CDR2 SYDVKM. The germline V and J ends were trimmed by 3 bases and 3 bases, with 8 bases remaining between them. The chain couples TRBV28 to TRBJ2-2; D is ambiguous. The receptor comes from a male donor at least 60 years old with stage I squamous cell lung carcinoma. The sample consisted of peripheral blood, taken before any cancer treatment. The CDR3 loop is CASSFLLDTGELFF. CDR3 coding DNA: TGTGCCAGCAGTTTCCTCCTCGACACCGGGGAGCTGTTTTTT.